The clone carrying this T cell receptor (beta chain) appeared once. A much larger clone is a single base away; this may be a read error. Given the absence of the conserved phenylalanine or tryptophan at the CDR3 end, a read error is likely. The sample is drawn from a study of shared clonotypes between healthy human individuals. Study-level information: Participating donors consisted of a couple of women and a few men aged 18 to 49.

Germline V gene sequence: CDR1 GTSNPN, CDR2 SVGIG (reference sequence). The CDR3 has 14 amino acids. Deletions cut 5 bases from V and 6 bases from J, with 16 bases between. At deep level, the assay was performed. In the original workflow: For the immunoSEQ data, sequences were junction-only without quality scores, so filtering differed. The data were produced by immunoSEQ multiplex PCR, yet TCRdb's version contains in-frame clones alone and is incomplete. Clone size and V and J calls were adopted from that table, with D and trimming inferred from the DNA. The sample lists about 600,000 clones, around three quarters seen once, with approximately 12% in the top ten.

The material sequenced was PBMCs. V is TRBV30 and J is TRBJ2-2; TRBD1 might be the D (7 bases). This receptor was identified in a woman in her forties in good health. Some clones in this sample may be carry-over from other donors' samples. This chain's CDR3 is CAWAGQLDAGELFL. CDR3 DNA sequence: TGTGCCTGGGCGGGACAGCTTGACGCCGGGGAGCTGTTTCTT.